These T cell receptor beta chains were read from a single sample in a study of T-cell memory formation after mild COVID-19. TCRdb called the 5' RACE reads again in MiXCR, with one record for every CDR3 protein. The sample includes fewer than 700,000 distinct CDR3 sequences, about 20% of them seen just once. Sample: PBMCs or a T cell subset sorted from them (not recorded which). The receptors originated from an adult woman who had mild COVID-19 (a few samples of this study predate the infection). Cell type and time point are not known. Each CDR3 is given with its conserved first and last residue. A D gene is named only where the DNA matches it firmly. Clone sizes are given selectively: once, few, many, or a class where the clone is expanded.

CDR3	DNA	size	D	J	V
CASSQGLPDTQYF	TGTGCCAGCAGCCAAGGCTTACCAGATACGCAGTATTTT	few	NA	TRBJ2-3	TRBV3-1
CASSLSSSRDNEQFF	TGTGCCAGCAGTTTATCCTCTAGCAGGGACAATGAGCAGTTCTTC	few	NA	TRBJ2-1	TRBV12-3/TRBV12-4
CASSRTGSPQSTEAFF	TGCGCCAGCAGCCGGACAGGGAGTCCCCAATCCACTGAAGCTTTCTTT	NA	TRBD1	TRBJ1-1	TRBV5-1
CSARAYNEQFF	TGCAGTGCTAGGGCCTACAATGAGCAGTTCTTC	NA	NA	TRBJ2-1	TRBV20-1
CASSQDVTSYTYEQYF	TGTGCCAGCAGCCAAGATGTAACTAGCTACACCTACGAGCAGTACTTC	NA	NA	TRBJ2-7	TRBV4-2
CASSQESRNTEAFF	TGTGCCAGCAGCCAAGAATCCAGGAACACTGAAGCTTTCTTT	few	NA	TRBJ1-1	TRBV3-1
CASSLGLAGRDGTEAFF	TGTGCCAGCAGCTTAGGGTTGGCAGGGAGAGACGGCACTGAAGCTTTCTTT	NA	NA	TRBJ1-1	TRBV11-2
CASRPGQKETQYF	TGCGCCAGCAGACCGGGACAGAAAGAGACCCAGTACTTC	many	TRBD1	TRBJ2-5	TRBV23-1
CASSSGLGGTDTQYF	TGTGCCAGCAGTTCGGGACTCGGGGGCACAGATACGCAGTATTTT	few	NA	TRBJ2-3	TRBV12-3/TRBV12-4
CAWSASSTDTQYF	TGTGCCTGGAGCGCCTCAAGCACAGATACGCAGTATTTT	NA	NA	TRBJ2-3	TRBV30
CATSDLKGARYNEQFF	TGTGCCACCAGTGATTTGAAGGGGGCCAGGTACAATGAGCAGTTCTTC	NA	TRBD1	TRBJ2-1	TRBV24-1
CASSIEASSYNEQFF	TGTGCCAGTAGTATTGAAGCATCCTCCTACAATGAGCAGTTCTTC	few	NA	TRBJ2-1	TRBV19
CASRDGNEQFF	TGTGCCAGCAGGGATGGCAATGAGCAGTTCTTC	few	NA	TRBJ2-1	TRBV2
CASSQATSNYGYTF	TGTGCCAGCAGCCAAGCCACCTCCAACTATGGCTACACCTTC	few	NA	TRBJ1-2	TRBV3-1
CASSDTPGGPSGELFF	TGTGCCAGCAGTGACACACCGGGGGGCCCTAGCGGGGAGCTGTTTTTT	many	NA	TRBJ2-2	TRBV6-4
CASSPAEDGELFF	TGTGCCAGCAGCCCAGCCGAGGACGGGGAGCTGTTTTTT	NA	NA	TRBJ2-2	TRBV5-4
CASSLADLETQYF	TGTGCCAGCAGCTTAGCGGATCTGGAGACCCAGTACTTC	few	NA	TRBJ2-5	TRBV11-2
CASSQDLVAASTDTQYF	TGCGCCAGCAGCCAAGATCTTGTAGCGGCTAGCACAGATACGCAGTATTTT	few	NA	TRBJ2-3	TRBV4-2
CASTQSYREKLFF	TGTGCCAGCACCCAATCGTATCGAGAAAAACTGTTTTTT	NA	NA	TRBJ1-4	TRBV7-2
CASRQTSGGPYEQYF	TGTGCCAGCAGACAGACTAGCGGGGGTCCCTACGAGCAGTACTTC	few	TRBD2	TRBJ2-7	TRBV6-5
CASSLEGLAMGSSYNEQFF	TGTGCCAGCAGCTTAGAAGGACTAGCCATGGGGAGCTCCTACAATGAGCAGTTCTTC	few	TRBD2	TRBJ2-1	TRBV7-9
CASSEVTGRTEAFF	TGTGCCAGCAGTGAAGTGACGGGAAGGACTGAAGCTTTCTTT	NA	NA	TRBJ1-1	TRBV6-1
CASSLQGRTSYGYTF	TGTGCCAGCAGCCTTCAGGGACGGACTTCCTATGGCTACACCTTC	NA	NA	TRBJ1-2	TRBV3-1
CASRQGTDYGYTF	TGTGCCAGCAGACAAGGGACGGACTATGGCTACACCTTC	NA	NA	TRBJ1-2	TRBV25-1
CASSPQRREGQDTQYF	TGCGCCAGCAGCCCCCAAAGGCGGGAGGGCCAGGATACGCAGTATTTT	few	TRBD2	TRBJ2-3	TRBV4-3
CATGPPGVGEQFF	TGTGCCACCGGACCTCCCGGGGTAGGTGAGCAGTTCTTC	few	NA	TRBJ2-1	TRBV24-1
CSVSSGVRGNQPQHF	TGCAGCGTTAGCTCTGGGGTCCGGGGCAATCAGCCCCAGCATTTT	NA	NA	TRBJ1-5	TRBV29-1
CASSQDGDLPLHF	TGTGCCAGCAGCCAGGACGGCGATCTGCCCCTCCACTTT	NA	NA	TRBJ1-6	TRBV3-1
CASSLWVRGVSEQYF	TGTGCCAGCAGCTTATGGGTCAGGGGGGTCTCCGAGCAGTACTTC	NA	NA	TRBJ2-7	TRBV7-2
CASSPGLVGTDTQYF	TGTGCCAGCAGCCCTGGACTAGTTGGCACAGATACGCAGTATTTT	NA	TRBD2	TRBJ2-3	TRBV7-2
CSARETVDYGYTF	TGCAGTGCTAGAGAGACAGTCGACTATGGCTACACCTTC	few	NA	TRBJ1-2	TRBV20-1
CASSPGGFREAFF	TGTGCCAGCAGCCCTGGGGGGTTCCGTGAAGCTTTCTTT	few	NA	TRBJ1-1	TRBV7-9
CSVEGQGNLSEQFF	TGCAGCGTTGAAGGACAGGGAAATCTCAGTGAGCAGTTCTTC	few	TRBD1	TRBJ2-1	TRBV29-1
CASSEGPSQFF	TGTGCCAGCAGTGAGGGCCCCAGTCAGTTCTTC	NA	NA	TRBJ2-1	TRBV25-1
CASSQTGASGNTIYF	TGTGCCAGCAGCCAGACAGGGGCATCTGGAAACACCATATATTTT	few	TRBD1	TRBJ1-3	TRBV3-1
CASSLQGRATSQYF	TGTGCCAGCAGCTTGCAAGGGCGGGCCACCTCCCAGTATTTT	few	NA	TRBJ2-3	TRBV7-9
CASSLASLGPQETQYF	TGTGCCAGCAGCTTAGCGTCTCTAGGGCCCCAAGAGACCCAGTACTTC	few	NA	TRBJ2-5	TRBV7-2
CSAREVRTSGSRTKDTQYF	TGCAGTGCTAGAGAGGTCAGGACTAGCGGGAGTCGAACAAAAGATACGCAGTATTTT	few	TRBD2	TRBJ2-3	TRBV20-1
CASSTRPGGVDEKLFF	TGTGCCAGTAGTACTAGACCAGGGGGCGTTGATGAAAAACTGTTTTTT	NA	TRBD1	TRBJ1-4	TRBV19
CASSSDDRAIEQFF	TGTGCCAGCAGCTCGGATGACAGGGCCATTGAGCAGTTCTTC	NA	TRBD1	TRBJ2-1	TRBV6-5
CAIRGVDGYTF	TGTGCCATCCGTGGGGTGGACGGCTACACCTTC	few	NA	TRBJ1-2	TRBV6-5
CASMGRLGYTF	TGTGCCAGTATGGGCAGGCTGGGCTACACCTTC	NA	NA	TRBJ1-2	TRBV19
CASSPDRTPGAYEQYF	TGTGCCAGCTCCCCAGACAGGACCCCTGGGGCCTACGAGCAGTACTTC	NA	NA	TRBJ2-7	TRBV18
CASSRGGEADTQYF	TGCGCCAGCTCTCGGGGCGGGGAGGCAGATACGCAGTATTTT	few	NA	TRBJ2-3	TRBV5-1
CATSTAGLVGEETQYF	TGTGCCACCAGCACCGCGGGTTTAGTAGGAGAAGAGACCCAGTACTTC	NA	NA	TRBJ2-5	TRBV15
CSAVPGGNTEAFF	TGCAGTGCTGTGCCGGGAGGGAACACTGAAGCTTTCTTT	NA	NA	TRBJ1-1	TRBV20-1
CASSEDLGRINSPLHF	TGTGCCAGCAGTGAAGACTTGGGACGGATAAATTCACCCCTCCACTTT	NA	NA	TRBJ1-6	TRBV6-1
CASSLRTSGGANEQFF	TGCGCCAGCAGCCTCCGGACTAGCGGGGGGGCTAATGAGCAGTTCTTC	once	TRBD2	TRBJ2-1	TRBV4-1